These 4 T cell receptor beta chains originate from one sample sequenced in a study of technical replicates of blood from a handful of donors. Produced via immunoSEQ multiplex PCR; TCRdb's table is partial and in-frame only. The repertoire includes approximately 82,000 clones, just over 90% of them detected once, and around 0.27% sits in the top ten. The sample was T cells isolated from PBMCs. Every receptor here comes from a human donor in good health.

The CDR3 coding sequence is TGTGCCAGCAGTGAATTCACAACTAATGAAAAACTGTTTTTT. It translates to CASSEFTTNEKLFF. The chain is built from TRBV6-1 and TRBJ1-4; D ambiguous. V was cut by 2 bases and J by 0 bases, with 4 bases left in between. Per the germline V gene, CDR1 is MNHNS and CDR2 is SASEGT. This CDR3 spans 14 amino acids.

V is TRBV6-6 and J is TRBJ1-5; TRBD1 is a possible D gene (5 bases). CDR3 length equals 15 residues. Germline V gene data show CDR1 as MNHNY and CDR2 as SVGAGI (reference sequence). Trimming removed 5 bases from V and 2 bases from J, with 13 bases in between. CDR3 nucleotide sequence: TGTGCCAGCAGTCAGGAGCCCAGGGGCAATCAGCCCCAGCATTTT. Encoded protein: CASSQEPRGNQPQHF.

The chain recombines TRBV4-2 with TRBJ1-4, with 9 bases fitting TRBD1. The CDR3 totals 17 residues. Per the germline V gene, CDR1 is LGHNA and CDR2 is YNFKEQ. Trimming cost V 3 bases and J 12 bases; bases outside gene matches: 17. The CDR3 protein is CASSQGSSGTGIRQLFF. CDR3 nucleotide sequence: TGTGCCAGCAGCCAGGGCTCTTCCGGGACAGGGATAAGACAACTGTTTTTT.

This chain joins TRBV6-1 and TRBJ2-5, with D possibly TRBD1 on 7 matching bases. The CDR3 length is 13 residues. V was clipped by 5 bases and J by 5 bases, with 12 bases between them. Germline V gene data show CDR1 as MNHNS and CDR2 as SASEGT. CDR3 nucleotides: TGTGCCAGCAGTATGGCAGGGGGGGAGACCCAGTACTTC. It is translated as CASSMAGGETQYF.